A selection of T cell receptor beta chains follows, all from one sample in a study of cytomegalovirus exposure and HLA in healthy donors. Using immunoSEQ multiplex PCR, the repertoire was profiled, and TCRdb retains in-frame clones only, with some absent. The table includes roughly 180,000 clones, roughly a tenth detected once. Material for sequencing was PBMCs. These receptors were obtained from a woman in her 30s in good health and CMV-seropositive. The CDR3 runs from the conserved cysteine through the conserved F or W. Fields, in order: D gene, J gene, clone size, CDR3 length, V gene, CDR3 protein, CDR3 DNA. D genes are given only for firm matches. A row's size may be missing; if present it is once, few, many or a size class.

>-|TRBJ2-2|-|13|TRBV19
CASCDLQTGELFF
TGTGCCAGTTGCGACTTACAAACCGGGGAGCTGTTTTTT
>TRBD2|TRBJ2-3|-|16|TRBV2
CATLAGGPLSTDTQYF
TGTGCCACCCTAGCGGGAGGCCCCCTTAGCACAGATACGCAGTATTTT
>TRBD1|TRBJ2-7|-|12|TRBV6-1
CASGDRDYEQYF
TGTGCCAGTGGGGACAGGGACTACGAGCAGTACTTC
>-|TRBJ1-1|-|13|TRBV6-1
CASSQGRGTEAFF
TGTGCCAGTTCACAGGGTCGTGGAACTGAAGCTTTCTTT
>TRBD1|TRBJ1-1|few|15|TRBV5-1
CASRAQGVHHTEAFF
TGCGCCAGCAGAGCGCAGGGGGTTCATCACACTGAAGCTTTCTTT
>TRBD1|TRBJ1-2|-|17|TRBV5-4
CASSSGQGAGINYGYTF
TGTGCCAGCAGCTCCGGACAGGGGGCGGGAATTAACTATGGCTACACCTTC
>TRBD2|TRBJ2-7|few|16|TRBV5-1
CASSPLPSGMSYEQYF
TGCGCCAGCAGCCCATTGCCCAGCGGGATGTCCTACGAGCAGTACTTC
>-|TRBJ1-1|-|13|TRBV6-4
CASSADRNTEAFF
TGTGCCAGCAGCGCTGACAGGAACACTGAAGCTTTCTTT
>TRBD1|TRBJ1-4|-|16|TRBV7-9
CASSLGDSSTNEKLFF
TGTGCCAGCAGCCTCGGGGACAGTTCAACTAATGAAAAACTGTTTTTT
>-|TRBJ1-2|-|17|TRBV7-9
CASSPAGTGGPRYGYTF
TGTGCCAGCAGCCCTGCCGGAACGGGCGGGCCCCGCTATGGCTACACCTTC
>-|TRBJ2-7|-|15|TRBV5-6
CASSPGTPSFKEQYF
TGTGCCAGCAGCCCGGGAACTCCTTCCTTTAAGGAGCAGTACTTC
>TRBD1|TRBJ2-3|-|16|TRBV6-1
CASSARQGVSTDTQYF
TGTGCCAGCAGTGCGAGACAGGGAGTTAGCACAGATACGCAGTATTTT
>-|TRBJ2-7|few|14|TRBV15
CATSRVGRTYEQYF
TGTGCCACCAGCAGAGTTGGCAGAACCTACGAGCAGTACTTC
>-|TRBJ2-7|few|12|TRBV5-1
CASSLTGYEQYF
TGCGCCAGCAGCTTGACGGGATACGAGCAGTACTTC
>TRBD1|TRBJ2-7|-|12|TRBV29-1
CSVEGQRYEQYF
TGCAGCGTTGAGGGACAGAGATACGAGCAGTACTTC
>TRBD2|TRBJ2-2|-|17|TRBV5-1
CASSLRTSGGNTGELFF
TGCGCCAGCAGCTTGAGGACTAGCGGGGGGAACACCGGGGAGCTGTTTTTT
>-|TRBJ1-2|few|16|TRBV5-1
CASVPDSYAAFGGYTF
TGCGCCAGCGTCCCCGACAGTTATGCGGCGTTCGGTGGCTACACCTTC
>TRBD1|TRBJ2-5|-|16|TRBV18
CASSPVGTEVSETQYF
TGTGCCAGCTCACCGGTAGGGACAGAGGTTTCAGAGACCCAGTACTTC
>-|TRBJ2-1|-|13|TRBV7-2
CASSLYSYNEQFF
TGTGCCAGCAGCTTATACAGCTACAATGAGCAGTTCTTC
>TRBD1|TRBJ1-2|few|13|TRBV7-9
CASIPFQGAGYTF
TGTGCCAGCATCCCGTTCCAGGGGGCTGGCTACACCTTC
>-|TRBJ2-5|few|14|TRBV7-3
CASSLGGAQETQYF
TGTGCCAGCAGCTTAGGGGGGGCCCAAGAGACCCAGTACTTC
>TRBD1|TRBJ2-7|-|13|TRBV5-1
CASSLTGVYEQYF
TGCGCCAGCAGCTTGACAGGGGTCTACGAGCAGTACTTC
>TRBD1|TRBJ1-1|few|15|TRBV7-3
CASSLGVGQGAQAFF
TGTGCCAGCAGCTTAGGGGTGGGACAGGGGGCCCAAGCTTTCTTT
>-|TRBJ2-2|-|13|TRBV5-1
CASSFPNTGELFF
TGCGCCAGCAGCTTCCCAAACACCGGGGAGCTGTTTTTT
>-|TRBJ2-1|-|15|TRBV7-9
CASSLVRDPYNEQFF
TGTGCCAGCAGCTTAGTGCGGGATCCTTACAATGAGCAGTTCTTC
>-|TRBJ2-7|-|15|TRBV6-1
CASSELGGVSYEQYF
TGTGCCAGCAGTGAATTGGGGGGAGTCTCCTACGAGCAGTACTTC
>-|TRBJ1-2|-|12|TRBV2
CATEFLLQGHTF
TGTGCCACGGAATTCCTGCTACAGGGCCACACCTTC
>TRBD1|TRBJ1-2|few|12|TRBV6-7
CASRDSWGGYTF
TGTGCCAGCCGGGACAGTTGGGGAGGCTACACCTTC
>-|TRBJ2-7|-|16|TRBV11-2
CASSLAQGAGVHEQYF
TGTGCCAGCAGCTTAGCTCAGGGGGCGGGGGTCCACGAGCAGTACTTC
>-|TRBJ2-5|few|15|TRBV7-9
CASSLGRGYQETQYF
TGTGCCAGCAGCTTAGGCCGGGGGTATCAAGAGACCCAGTACTTC
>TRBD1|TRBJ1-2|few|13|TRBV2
CALQHQTGYGYTF
TGTGCCTTACAACACCAGACAGGGTATGGCTACACCTTC
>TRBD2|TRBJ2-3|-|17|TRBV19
CASRKGLAVSFTDTQYF
TGTGCCAGTCGAAAAGGACTAGCGGTCTCCTTCACAGATACGCAGTATTTT
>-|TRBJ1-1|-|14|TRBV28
CASSSHSLNTEAFF
TGTGCCAGCAGTTCCCACAGCCTAAACACTGAAGCTTTCTTT
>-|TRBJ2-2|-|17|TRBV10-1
CASTPGPTRRGNGELFF
TGCGCCAGCACCCCAGGGCCTACTAGGAGGGGAAACGGGGAGCTGTTTTTT
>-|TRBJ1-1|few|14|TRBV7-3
CASSLGGGRTEAFF
TGTGCCAGCAGCTTAGGTGGTGGGAGAACTGAAGCTTTCTTT
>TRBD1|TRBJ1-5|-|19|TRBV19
CASSLPGQGATGSNQPQHF
TGTGCCAGTAGTCTACCGGGACAGGGGGCGACAGGCAGCAATCAGCCCCAGCATTTT
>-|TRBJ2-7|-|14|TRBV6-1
CASIQRTPPYEQYF
TGTGCCAGCATCCAACGGACTCCTCCTTACGAGCAGTACTTC
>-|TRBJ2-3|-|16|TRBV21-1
CASGQLSGGSTDTQYF
TGTGCCAGCGGTCAACTTAGCGGGGGGAGCACAGATACGCAGTATTTT
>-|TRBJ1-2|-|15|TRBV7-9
CASSLGAFIVDGYTF
TGTGCCAGCAGTTTGGGGGCCTTCATTGTCGACGGCTACACCTTC
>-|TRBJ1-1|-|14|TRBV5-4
CASRSDSQNTEAFF
TGTGCCAGCAGGTCAGACAGCCAGAACACTGAAGCTTTCTTT
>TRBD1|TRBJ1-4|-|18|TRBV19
CASSVRQGAKATNEKLFF
TGTGCCAGTAGTGTTCGACAGGGGGCGAAGGCAACTAATGAAAAACTGTTTTTT